This passage covers 6 T cell receptor beta chains from one sample sequenced in a study of cytomegalovirus exposure and HLA in healthy donors. The PCR contained 60 Vbeta and 13 Jbeta primers. Produced via immunoSEQ multiplex PCR; TCRdb's table is partial and in-frame only. Among over 100,000 clones, roughly 74% were seen once, and the ten largest hold roughly 0.9%. Sequenced sample: PBMCs. These receptors were obtained from a woman under 40 in good health and CMV-seronegative.

The chain employs TRBV19 and TRBJ1-1; D is uncertain. The CDR3 length is 14 residues. Germline V gene sequence: CDR1 LNHDA, CDR2 SQIVND (reference sequence). Trimming took off 5 bases at V and 0 bases at J, with 10 bases between the two ends. The DNA for the CDR3 is TGTGCCAGTAGTTGGGGAGGTATGAACACTGAAGCTTTCTTT. Protein sequence: CASSWGGMNTEAFF.

The chain couples TRBV6-5 to TRBJ2-5; D call uncertain. The CDR3 loop spans 14 amino acids. The V and J ends lost 6 bases and 5 bases respectively, with 16 bases between them. Germline V gives CDR1 MNHEY, CDR2 SVGAGI. The CDR3 bases are TGTGCCAGCAGAGTAACAGAAGCTCAGGAGACCCAGTACTTC. This translates into CASRVTEAQETQYF.

V is TRBV6-5 and J is TRBJ1-1; no firm D call. There are 14 residues in the CDR3. Germline-derived CDR1 and CDR2 are MNHEY and SVGAGI. Trimming took off 2 bases at V and 3 bases at J, with 10 bases between the two ends. The CDR3 here is CASSYGEVDTEAFF. DNA of the CDR3: TGTGCCAGCAGTTACGGGGAGGTCGACACTGAAGCTTTCTTT.

This clone appeared a few times. The chain recombines TRBV7-8 with TRBJ2-1; 9 nucleotides match TRBD1. Germline V gene lookup returns CDR1 SGHVS and CDR2 FQNEAQ. Trimming cost V 3 bases and J 7 bases; bases outside gene matches: 13. The CDR3 is made up of 17 amino acids. The CDR3 protein is CASSFGLGQGRGNEQFF. The CDR3 nucleotides are TGTGCCAGCAGCTTTGGTCTGGGACAGGGCAGGGGTAATGAGCAGTTCTTC.

The chain carries TRBV7-9 and TRBJ2-7; D is perhaps TRBD2 (6 bases). There are 14 residues in the CDR3. Per germline, CDR1 SEHNR and CDR2 FQNEAQ (reference sequence). Between the trimmed V and J ends, which lost 5 bases and 2 bases, there was a span of 13 bases. In DNA, the CDR3 is TGTGCCAGCAGCCGGATTCGCGGGGCCTACGAGCAGTACTTC. As protein: CASSRIRGAYEQYF. Together with reference TRBV7-9 and TRBJ2-7, the CDR3 gives the full variable domain: DTGVSQNPRHKITKRGQNVTFRCDPISEHNRLYWYRQTLGQGPEFLTYFQNEAQLEKSRLLSDRFSAERPKGSFSTLEIQRTEQGDSAMYLCASSRIRGAYEQYFGPGTRLTVT.

The chain uses TRBV5-1 and TRBJ2-1; 7 bases map to TRBD2. Germline CDR1 SGHRS, CDR2 YFSETQ. This CDR3 region has 14 residues. Trimming cost V 5 bases and J 0 bases; bases outside gene matches: 2. CDR3 in DNA: TGCGCCAGCAGTCCGGGGGGCTCCTACAATGAGCAGTTCTTC. Its translation: CASSPGGSYNEQFF. The complete variable domain, with remaining parts taken from reference TRBV5-1 and TRBJ2-1, reads KAGVTQTPRYLIKTRGQQVTLSCSPISGHRSVSWYQQTPGQGLQFLFEYFSETQRNKGNFPGRFSGRQFSNSRSEMNVSTLELGDSALYLCASSPGGSYNEQFFGPGTRLTVL.